A selection of T cell receptor beta chains follows, all from one sample in a study of blood T cell repertoires in COVID-19. Clones were sequenced by immunoSEQ multiplex PCR, and TCRdb holds only the in-frame ones, with some missing. The sample holds 130,000 to 150,000 clones, roughly 87% seen once. The sequenced sample consisted of PBMCs or T cells enriched from blood (not recorded which). The receptors were gathered from a woman between 40 and 50 years old who had been exposed to COVID-19. CDR3s include the opening cysteine and the closing phenylalanine or tryptophan. The order of the fields is clone size, D gene, V gene, J gene, CDR3 DNA, CDR3 protein. A D gene is named only where the DNA matches it firmly. For some rows the clone size is stated as once, few or many, or as a class when expanded; others skip it.

size: NA
D: TRBD2
V: TRBV7-2
J: TRBJ2-1
DNA: TGTGCCAGCAGCCCTCGGGCTAGCGGGAGGTCCTACAATGAGCAGTTCTTC
CDR3: CASSPRASGRSYNEQFF

size: once
D: NA
V: TRBV15
J: TRBJ1-4
DNA: TGTGCCACCTCGGGGAATGAAAAACTGTTTTTT
CDR3: CATSGNEKLFF

size: NA
D: NA
V: TRBV6-5
J: TRBJ2-3
DNA: TGTGCCAGCACGCGCGGGGTATCCACAGATACGCAGTATTTT
CDR3: CASTRGVSTDTQYF

size: NA
D: TRBD1
V: TRBV7-2
J: TRBJ1-2
DNA: TGTGCCACCTTCGGGACAGGACCCTGGGACGGCTACACCTTC
CDR3: CATFGTGPWDGYTF

size: NA
D: TRBD2
V: TRBV6-2/TRBV6-3
J: TRBJ2-1
DNA: TGTGCCAGCACCCCGGGACTAGGACGATACAATGAGCAGTTCTTC
CDR3: CASTPGLGRYNEQFF

size: NA
D: NA
V: TRBV4-1
J: TRBJ1-5
DNA: TGCGCCAGCAGCCCAACAGACAGGACAAATCAGCCCCAGCATTTT
CDR3: CASSPTDRTNQPQHF

size: few
D: TRBD1
V: TRBV6-5
J: TRBJ1-6
DNA: TGTGCCAGCAGCAGAGAGGACAGGGGGAATTCACCCCTCCACTTT
CDR3: CASSREDRGNSPLHF

size: NA
D: NA
V: TRBV2
J: TRBJ2-5
DNA: TGTGCCAGCAGTGAAGTGGGGCGACAGACCCAGTACTTC
CDR3: CASSEVGRQTQYF

size: NA
D: NA
V: TRBV6-6
J: TRBJ1-4
DNA: TGTGCCAGCAGTTATTGGACAGATGAAAAACTGTTTTTT
CDR3: CASSYWTDEKLFF

size: NA
D: TRBD2
V: TRBV28
J: TRBJ2-4
DNA: TGTGCCAGCATCGACCTAAGACAGGGTCCAGGACTAGCGGCCAAAAACATTCAGTACTTC
CDR3: CASIDLRQGPGLAAKNIQYF

size: NA
D: NA
V: TRBV14
J: TRBJ2-1
DNA: TGTGCCAGCAGCCAAGAAACCCTCGCCGCGGGTCAGGAGACGGAGTACAATGAGCAGTTCTTC
CDR3: CASSQETLAAGQETEYNEQFF

size: once
D: NA
V: TRBV19
J: TRBJ2-7
DNA: TGTGCCAGTAGTATAGGTTCAGGTCTCCAGCAGTACTTC
CDR3: CASSIGSGLQQYF

size: few
D: NA
V: TRBV4-2
J: TRBJ2-2
DNA: TGTGCCAGCAGCCAACGCACCAACTTGGGGGCTTCACAGGACACCGGGGAGCTGTTTTTT
CDR3: CASSQRTNLGASQDTGELFF

size: NA
D: NA
V: TRBV19
J: TRBJ1-1
DNA: TGTGCCAGTTGGAGCAGGGTGGGGAACACTGAAGCTTTCTTT
CDR3: CASWSRVGNTEAFF

size: NA
D: TRBD2
V: TRBV7-2
J: TRBJ2-3
DNA: TGTGCCAGCAGCCCTACCCCGGGCGGGGGGCTCACAGATACGCAGTATTTT
CDR3: CASSPTPGGGLTDTQYF

size: NA
D: TRBD1
V: TRBV10-3
J: TRBJ2-7
DNA: TGTGCCATCAGTGAAAGACAGGGGGCGCGAGCCGAGCAGTACTTC
CDR3: CAISERQGARAEQYF

size: NA
D: NA
V: TRBV11-2
J: TRBJ1-1
DNA: TGTGCCAGCAGCTTAGATTCCACCGGGGAGAGAGCTTTCTTT
CDR3: CASSLDSTGERAFF

size: NA
D: TRBD2
V: TRBV10-3
J: TRBJ2-3
DNA: TGTGCCATCTCGGGCGGGGGGACAGATACGCAGTATTTT
CDR3: CAISGGGTDTQYF

size: NA
D: NA
V: TRBV29-1
J: TRBJ2-7
DNA: TGCAGCGCCACAAGACAGAACTCCTACGAGCAGTACTTC
CDR3: CSATRQNSYEQYF

size: NA
D: TRBD1
V: TRBV11-1
J: TRBJ2-2
DNA: TGTGCCAGCAGCACAGACAGGGGGAACACCGGGGAGCTGTTTTTT
CDR3: CASSTDRGNTGELFF

size: NA
D: NA
V: TRBV6-5
J: TRBJ1-1
DNA: TGTGCCAGCAGCTCAAGACTTACAGGAGATGAAGCTTTCTTT
CDR3: CASSSRLTGDEAFF

size: NA
D: NA
V: TRBV4-1
J: TRBJ2-7
DNA: TGCGCCAGCAGCCAAGCGGGAAATAGCGACGAGCAGTACTTC
CDR3: CASSQAGNSDEQYF

size: NA
D: TRBD2
V: TRBV2
J: TRBJ2-7
DNA: TGTGCCAGCAGTGAAAGTAGGAATTGGGAGGGCTACGAGCAGTACTTC
CDR3: CASSESRNWEGYEQYF

size: NA
D: TRBD1
V: TRBV7-9
J: TRBJ1-4
DNA: TGTGCCAGCAGCGCGACAGGGATGGATGAAAAACTGTTTTTT
CDR3: CASSATGMDEKLFF

size: NA
D: TRBD2
V: TRBV3-1/TRBV3-2
J: TRBJ2-7
DNA: TGTGCCAGCAGCCAATCCGGGACTAGCGGTTACGTGCAGTACTTC
CDR3: CASSQSGTSGYVQYF

size: NA
D: TRBD1
V: TRBV7-8
J: TRBJ2-2
DNA: TGTGCCAGCAGCCGATCGGACAGGGGTGGGACCGGGGAGCTGTTTTTT
CDR3: CASSRSDRGGTGELFF

size: NA
D: NA
V: TRBV7-8
J: TRBJ1-5
DNA: TGTGCCAGCAAATCGGCGGCCTGGAGCAATCAGCCCCAGCATTTT
CDR3: CASKSAAWSNQPQHF

size: NA
D: NA
V: TRBV2
J: TRBJ1-6
DNA: TGTGCCAGCCTCATTCGACCGGAGAATCATTCACCCCTCCACTTT
CDR3: CASLIRPENHSPLHF

size: NA
D: TRBD1
V: TRBV29-1
J: TRBJ2-7
DNA: TGCAGCGCCGAAGGGACAGGGGGCCTATACGAGCAGTACTTC
CDR3: CSAEGTGGLYEQYF

size: NA
D: NA
V: TRBV27
J: TRBJ2-1
DNA: TGTGCCAGCAGAAGAGGTCCCCCCCCCGACAGCAGGCAGTTCTTC
CDR3: CASRRGPPPDSRQFF

size: NA
D: TRBD1
V: TRBV19
J: TRBJ1-5
DNA: TGTGCCAGTAGTAGGGACAGGGATCAGCCCCAGCATTTT
CDR3: CASSRDRDQPQHF

size: NA
D: TRBD1
V: TRBV2
J: TRBJ1-4
DNA: TGTGCCAGCAGCGCCGGGACAGGGGGAGAAAAACTGTTTTTT
CDR3: CASSAGTGGEKLFF

size: NA
D: NA
V: TRBV9
J: TRBJ2-2
DNA: TGTGCCAGCAGCGTAGCTACAGGGTCTACCACCGGGGAGCTGTTTTTT
CDR3: CASSVATGSTTGELFF

size: NA
D: TRBD2
V: TRBV11-2
J: TRBJ2-2
DNA: TGTGCCAGCAGCCCATTTCTAGCGGCGAACACCGGGGAGCTGTTTTTT
CDR3: CASSPFLAANTGELFF

size: NA
D: NA
V: TRBV6-5
J: TRBJ2-4
DNA: TGTGCCAGCAGTTACTCCACAGGGTCCAAAAACATTCAGTACTTC
CDR3: CASSYSTGSKNIQYF

size: NA
D: NA
V: TRBV5-1
J: TRBJ2-1
DNA: TGCGCCAGCAGCTTGGCAGTGGACAATGAGCAGTTCTTC
CDR3: CASSLAVDNEQFF

size: once
D: NA
V: TRBV19
J: TRBJ2-7
DNA: TGTGCCAGTAGTATCCTCTCAGGGCGGCGCAACGAGCAGTACTTC
CDR3: CASSILSGRRNEQYF

size: NA
D: TRBD2
V: TRBV7-9
J: TRBJ2-4
DNA: TGTGCCAGCAGCTTAGGGTCTAGCGGAGCCAAAAACATTCAGTACTTC
CDR3: CASSLGSSGAKNIQYF

size: NA
D: TRBD1
V: TRBV7-2
J: TRBJ2-7
DNA: TGTGCCAGCAGCTTAGGTACCCCGGGACAGGGCTACGAGCAGTACTTC
CDR3: CASSLGTPGQGYEQYF

size: NA
D: TRBD1
V: TRBV5-6
J: TRBJ2-3
DNA: TGTGCCAGCAGCTTGGTATTAGGGGGCGCGGATACGCAGTATTTT
CDR3: CASSLVLGGADTQYF

size: NA
D: NA
V: TRBV5-1
J: TRBJ1-1
DNA: TGCGCCAGCAGCTTGGAACTTACCGGGACACCGAACACTGAAGCTTTCTTT
CDR3: CASSLELTGTPNTEAFF

size: NA
D: TRBD2
V: TRBV9
J: TRBJ2-7
DNA: TGTGCCAGCAGCGTAGGCTTTAGCGGGAGCTCCTACGAGCAGTACTTC
CDR3: CASSVGFSGSSYEQYF

size: NA
D: TRBD2
V: TRBV7-8
J: TRBJ2-1
DNA: TGTGCCAGCAGCCCGACAATGAGCGGGGACAATGAGCAGTTCTTC
CDR3: CASSPTMSGDNEQFF

size: NA
D: NA
V: TRBV9
J: TRBJ1-1
DNA: TGTGCCAGCAGCGAGACGTCGGGGGGGCTCATCACTGAAGCTTTCTTT
CDR3: CASSETSGGLITEAFF

size: NA
D: NA
V: TRBV7-9
J: TRBJ1-4
DNA: TGTGCCAGCAGTCCCACATCCGCGGGTAATGAAAAACTGTTTTTT
CDR3: CASSPTSAGNEKLFF

size: NA
D: TRBD2
V: TRBV7-8
J: TRBJ2-1
DNA: TGTGCCAGCAGCTTAGACAGCGGGAGGGGGTACAATGAGCAGTTCTTC
CDR3: CASSLDSGRGYNEQFF

size: NA
D: TRBD2
V: TRBV28
J: TRBJ2-3
DNA: TGTGCCAGCAGTTTACCTAGCGGGAGCGTTGGAGATACGCAGTATTTT
CDR3: CASSLPSGSVGDTQYF

size: NA
D: NA
V: TRBV28
J: TRBJ2-2
DNA: TGTGCCCATACCAGGGGCTCGGAGGAGCTGTTTTTT
CDR3: CAHTRGSEELFF

size: NA
D: NA
V: TRBV27
J: TRBJ2-2
DNA: TGTGCCAGCAGTCCCCCTCAGGGATACACCGGGGAGCTGTTTTTT
CDR3: CASSPPQGYTGELFF

size: NA
D: NA
V: TRBV28
J: TRBJ1-6
DNA: TGTGCCAGCAGTTCGGGAGGAGGGTATGGAGCAACGAATTCACCCCTCCACTTT
CDR3: CASSSGGGYGATNSPLHF

size: NA
D: TRBD1
V: TRBV7-2
J: TRBJ1-5
DNA: TGTGCCAGCAGCCCGGACAGGAGGGGACAGCCCCAGCATTTT
CDR3: CASSPDRRGQPQHF

size: NA
D: NA
V: TRBV14
J: TRBJ2-7
DNA: TGTGCCAGCAGCCAACGGAGATTCTACGAGCAGTACTTC
CDR3: CASSQRRFYEQYF

size: NA
D: NA
V: TRBV11-2
J: TRBJ2-7
DNA: TGTGCCAGCAGTAATCTCAGGACTAATCTCTACGAGCAGTACTTC
CDR3: CASSNLRTNLYEQYF

size: NA
D: NA
V: TRBV6-5
J: TRBJ2-7
DNA: TGTGCCAGCAGCCCCGGGTACGCTGTCTACGAGCAGTACTTC
CDR3: CASSPGYAVYEQYF